These T cell receptor beta chains were read from a single sample in a study of graft-versus-host responses after intestinal transplantation. Sequencing was performed with immunoSEQ multiplex PCR; in TCRdb, only in-frame clones are kept and a portion is missing. Of about 14,000 clones listed, around a third are singletons. The sequences come from alloreactive CD8+ T cells from a mixed lymphocyte reaction culture, collected before intestinal transplant. The receptors stem from a human patient who received an intestinal transplant. CDR3s include the opening cysteine and the closing phenylalanine or tryptophan. The D gene is left open where the match is weak. Where a row states a size, it is once, few, many or the class of an expanded clone; other rows omit it.

d_call cdr3_length v_call clone_size cdr3_aa
- 13 TRBV7-9 - CASSLYLHNEQFF
- 14 TRBV2 - CASSLSTAARGYTF
- 16 TRBV7-9 - CASSPPTPRGAHGYTF
TRBD1 16 TRBV27 - CASSLSAGQGLNTQYF
- 14 TRBV4-1 - CASSQEESNYGYTF
TRBD1 17 TRBV7-2 few CASSLGTTGTGGYEQYF
TRBD2 16 TRBV12-5 - CASGLAPGLAAYEQYF
TRBD1 16 TRBV7-6 - CASSPSGGSYNYGYTF
TRBD1 17 TRBV11-2 medium-sized CASSLGTTGTGGYEQYF
- 12 TRBV2 - CASAARAHTIYF
- 12 TRBV27 few CASGLLNTEAFF
- 15 TRBV4-1 few CASSLGSGSYNEQFF
TRBD2 18 TRBV4-1 few CASSKEPAGTSGYNEQFF
- 14 TRBV12-5 - CASGLGISADTQYF
- 15 TRBV19 - CATSLVVTSYNEQFF
- 13 TRBV6-5 - CASHTGSTGELFF
- 15 TRBV6-1 - CASKPGLGVVGELFF
- 15 TRBV19 - CASSITGGPTGELFF
TRBD2 16 TRBV7-9 few CASSPSEAGGRETQYF
TRBD2 16 TRBV11-3 few CASSSRTSGGIDTQYF
TRBD1 13 TRBV6-5 few CASPDWTGIGYTF
- 14 TRBV27 few CASSLLGLGREAFF
- 14 TRBV2 - CASTGDGLGYEQYF
- 15 TRBV2 - CASSEAPGGARGYTF
- 15 TRBV27 - CASSLLAGGTDTQYF
- 13 TRBV18 - CASSPGGNIEQFF
- 15 TRBV16 medium-sized CASSQEVLGSHGYTF
- 16 TRBV10-3 - CAISEGSKGPGQPQHF
TRBD1 13 TRBV6-1 - CASSTGQYYGYTF
TRBD2 11 TRBV2 few CASKAGPTQYF
TRBD1 13 TRBV30 few CAWSSGTGDEQFF
TRBD1 13 TRBV10-3 few CAIRTGGIHEQYF
TRBD1 14 TRBV14 - CASSQVQGPGEQYF
- 15 TRBV30 few CAWSPGAVSTDTQYF
TRBD2 15 TRBV7-9 - CASSFYSGGANEQFF
- 11 TRBV5-5 - CASTPSTEAFF
- 15 TRBV7-2 - CASSGDSIENNEQFF
- 12 TRBV4-1 few CASSQDLDRYTF
- 15 TRBV4-1 few CASSQDSLALTEAFF
- 12 TRBV6-5 few CASRTGTAGYTF
- 15 TRBV11-2 medium-sized CASSLEAVSNSPLHF
TRBD2 19 TRBV4-2 - CASSQGPTTRGGGTDTQYF